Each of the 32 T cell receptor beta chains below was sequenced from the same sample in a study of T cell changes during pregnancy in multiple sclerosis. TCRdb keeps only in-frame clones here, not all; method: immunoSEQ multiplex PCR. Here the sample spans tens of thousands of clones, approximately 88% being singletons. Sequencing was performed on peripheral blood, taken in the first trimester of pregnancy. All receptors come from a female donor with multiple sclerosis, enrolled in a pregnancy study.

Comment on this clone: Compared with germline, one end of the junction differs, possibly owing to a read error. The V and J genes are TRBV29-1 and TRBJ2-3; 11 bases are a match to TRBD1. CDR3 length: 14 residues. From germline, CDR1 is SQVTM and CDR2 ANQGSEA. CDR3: CSVEGTGGRGTQYF. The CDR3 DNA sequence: TGCAGCGTGGAAGGGACAGGGGGTCGAGGTACGCAGTATTTT.

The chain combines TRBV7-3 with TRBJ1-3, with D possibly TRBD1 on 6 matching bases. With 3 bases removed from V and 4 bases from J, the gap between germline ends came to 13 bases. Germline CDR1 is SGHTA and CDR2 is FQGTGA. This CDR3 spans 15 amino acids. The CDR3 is CASSFDGGQGNTIYF. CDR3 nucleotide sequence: TGTGCCAGCAGCTTCGACGGGGGGCAGGGAAACACCATATATTTT.

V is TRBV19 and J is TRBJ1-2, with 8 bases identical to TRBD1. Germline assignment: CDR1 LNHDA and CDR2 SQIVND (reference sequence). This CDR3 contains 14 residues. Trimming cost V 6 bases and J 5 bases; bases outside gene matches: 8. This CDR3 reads CASRAGQGRYGYTF. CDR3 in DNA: TGTGCCAGTAGGGCAGGACAGGGACGGTATGGCTACACCTTC.

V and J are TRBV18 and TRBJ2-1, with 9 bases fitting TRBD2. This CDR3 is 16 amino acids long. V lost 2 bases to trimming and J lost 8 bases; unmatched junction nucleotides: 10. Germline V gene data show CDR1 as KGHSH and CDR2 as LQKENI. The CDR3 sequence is CASSPSWAGGPHEQFF. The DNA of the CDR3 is TGTGCCAGCTCACCAAGTTGGGCGGGAGGGCCTCATGAGCAGTTCTTC.

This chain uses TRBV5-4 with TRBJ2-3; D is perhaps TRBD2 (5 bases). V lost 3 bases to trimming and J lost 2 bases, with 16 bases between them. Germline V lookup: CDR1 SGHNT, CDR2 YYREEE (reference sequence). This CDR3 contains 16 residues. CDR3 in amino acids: CASSSGGLANTDTQYF. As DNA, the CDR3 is TGTGCCAGCAGCTCGGGTGGCCTAGCAAACACAGATACGCAGTATTTT.

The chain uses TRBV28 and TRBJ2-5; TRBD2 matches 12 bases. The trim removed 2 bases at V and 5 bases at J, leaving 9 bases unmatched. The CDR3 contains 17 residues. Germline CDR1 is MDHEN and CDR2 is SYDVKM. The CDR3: CASSLVASGRAMETQYF. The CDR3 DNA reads TGTGCCAGCAGTTTAGTTGCTAGCGGGAGGGCCATGGAGACCCAGTACTTC.

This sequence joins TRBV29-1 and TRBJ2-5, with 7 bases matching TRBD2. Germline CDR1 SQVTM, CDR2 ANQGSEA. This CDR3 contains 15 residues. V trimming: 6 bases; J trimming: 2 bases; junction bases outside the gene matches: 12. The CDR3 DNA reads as TGCAGCGTCGGGGGTATGGGGAGGGATCAAGAGACCCAGTACTTC. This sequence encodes CSVGGMGRDQETQYF.

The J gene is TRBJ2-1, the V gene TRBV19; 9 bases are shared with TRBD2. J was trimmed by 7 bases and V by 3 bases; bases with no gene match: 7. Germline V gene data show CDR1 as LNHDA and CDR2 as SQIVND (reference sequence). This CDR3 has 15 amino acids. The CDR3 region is CASSISSGELNEQFF. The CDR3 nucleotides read TGTGCCAGTAGTATCTCTAGCGGGGAACTTAATGAGCAGTTCTTC. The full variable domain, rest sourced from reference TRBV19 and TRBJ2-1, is DGGITQSPKYLFRKEGQNVTLSCEQNLNHDAMYWYRQDPGQGLRLIYYSQIVNDFQKGDIAEGYSVSREKKESFPLTVTSAQKNPTAFYLCASSISSGELNEQFFGPGTRLTVL.

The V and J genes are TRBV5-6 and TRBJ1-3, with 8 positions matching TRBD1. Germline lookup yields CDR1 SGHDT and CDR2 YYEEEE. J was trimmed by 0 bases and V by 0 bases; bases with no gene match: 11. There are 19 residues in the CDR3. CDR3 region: CASSLGPTGALYSGNTIYF. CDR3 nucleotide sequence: TGTGCCAGCAGCTTGGGTCCGACAGGGGCCCTTTACTCTGGAAACACCATATATTTT.

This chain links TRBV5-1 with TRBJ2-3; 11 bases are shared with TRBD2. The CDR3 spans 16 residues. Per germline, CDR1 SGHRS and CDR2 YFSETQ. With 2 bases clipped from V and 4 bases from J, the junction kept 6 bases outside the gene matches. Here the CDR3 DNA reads TGCGCCAGCAGCTTAGTAGCGGGAGGGCCGTCAGATACGCAGTATTTT. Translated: CASSLVAGGPSDTQYF.

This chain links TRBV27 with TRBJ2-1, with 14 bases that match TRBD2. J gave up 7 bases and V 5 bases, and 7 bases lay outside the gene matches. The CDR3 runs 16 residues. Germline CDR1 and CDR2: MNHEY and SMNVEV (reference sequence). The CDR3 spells CASSLGLAGGWNEQFF. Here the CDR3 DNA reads TGTGCCAGCAGTCTAGGACTAGCGGGAGGTTGGAATGAGCAGTTCTTC.

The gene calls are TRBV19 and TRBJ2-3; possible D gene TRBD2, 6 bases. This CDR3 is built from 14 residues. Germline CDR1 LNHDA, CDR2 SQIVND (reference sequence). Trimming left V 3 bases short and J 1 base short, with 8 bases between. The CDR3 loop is CASSISGGTDTQYF. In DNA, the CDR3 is TGTGCCAGTAGTATTTCGGGGGGCACAGATACGCAGTATTTT.

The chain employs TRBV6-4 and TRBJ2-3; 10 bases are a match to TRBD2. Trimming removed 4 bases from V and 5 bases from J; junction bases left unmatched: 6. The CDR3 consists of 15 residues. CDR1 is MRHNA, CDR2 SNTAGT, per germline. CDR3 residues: CASSATSGPGDTQYF. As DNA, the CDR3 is TGTGCCAGCAGTGCGACTAGCGGGCCCGGAGATACGCAGTATTTT.

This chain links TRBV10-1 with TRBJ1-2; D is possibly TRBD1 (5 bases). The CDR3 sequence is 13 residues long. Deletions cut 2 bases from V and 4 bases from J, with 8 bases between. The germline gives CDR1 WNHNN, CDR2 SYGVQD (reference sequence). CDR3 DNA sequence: TGCGCCAGCAGTGAGGACAGTGCCTATGGCTACACCTTC. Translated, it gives CASSEDSAYGYTF.

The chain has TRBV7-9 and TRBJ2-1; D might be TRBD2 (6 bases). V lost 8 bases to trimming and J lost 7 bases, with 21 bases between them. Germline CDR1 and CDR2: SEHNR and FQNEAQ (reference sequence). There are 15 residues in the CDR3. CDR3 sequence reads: CASLQGTHPDNEQFF. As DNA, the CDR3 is TGTGCCAGCCTCCAAGGGACTCACCCAGATAATGAGCAGTTCTTC.

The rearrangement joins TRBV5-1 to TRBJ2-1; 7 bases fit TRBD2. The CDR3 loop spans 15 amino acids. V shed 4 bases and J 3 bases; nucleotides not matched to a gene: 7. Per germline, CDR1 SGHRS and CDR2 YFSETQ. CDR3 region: CASSLTSADYNEQFF. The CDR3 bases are TGCGCCAGCAGCCTCACTAGCGCTGACTACAATGAGCAGTTCTTC.

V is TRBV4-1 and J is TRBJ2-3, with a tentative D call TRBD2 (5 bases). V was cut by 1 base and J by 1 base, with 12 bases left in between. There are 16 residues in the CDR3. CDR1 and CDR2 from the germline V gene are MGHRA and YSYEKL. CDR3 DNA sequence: TGCGCCAGCAGCCAAGTAGAGAATAGCGGCACAGATACGCAGTATTTT. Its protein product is CASSQVENSGTDTQYF.

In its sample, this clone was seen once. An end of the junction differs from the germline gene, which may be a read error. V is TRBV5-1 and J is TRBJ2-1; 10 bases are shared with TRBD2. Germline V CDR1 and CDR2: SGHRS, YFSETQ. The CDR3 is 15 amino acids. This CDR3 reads CASRSSGSSHNEQFF. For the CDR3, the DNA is TGCGCCAGCAGATCTAGCGGGAGCTCCCACAATGAGCAGTTCTTC.

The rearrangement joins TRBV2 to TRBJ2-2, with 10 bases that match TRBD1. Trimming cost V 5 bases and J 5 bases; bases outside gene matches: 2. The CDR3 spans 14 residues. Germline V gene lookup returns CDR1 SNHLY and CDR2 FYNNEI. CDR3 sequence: CASSWTGGTGELFF. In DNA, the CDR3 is TGTGCCAGCAGTTGGACAGGGGGTACCGGGGAGCTGTTTTTT.

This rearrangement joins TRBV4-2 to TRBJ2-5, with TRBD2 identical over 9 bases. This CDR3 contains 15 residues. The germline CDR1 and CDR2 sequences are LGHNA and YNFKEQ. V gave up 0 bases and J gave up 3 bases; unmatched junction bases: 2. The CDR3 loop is CASSQELAGKETQYF. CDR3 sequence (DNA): TGTGCCAGCAGCCAAGAGCTAGCGGGAAAAGAGACCCAGTACTTC.

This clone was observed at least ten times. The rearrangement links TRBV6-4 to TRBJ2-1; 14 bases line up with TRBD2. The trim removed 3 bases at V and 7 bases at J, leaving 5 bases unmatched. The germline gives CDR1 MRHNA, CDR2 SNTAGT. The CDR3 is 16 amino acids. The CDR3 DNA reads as TGTGCCAGCAGTGAGGCCGGGACTAGCGGGAGTAATGAGCAGTTCTTC. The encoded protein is CASSEAGTSGSNEQFF.

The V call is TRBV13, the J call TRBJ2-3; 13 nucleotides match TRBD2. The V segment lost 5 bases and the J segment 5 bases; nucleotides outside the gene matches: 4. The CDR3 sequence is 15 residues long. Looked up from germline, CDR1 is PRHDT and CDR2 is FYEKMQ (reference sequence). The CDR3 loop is CASSPRTSGRDTQYF. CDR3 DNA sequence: TGTGCCAGCAGCCCCCGGACTAGCGGGAGAGATACGCAGTATTTT.

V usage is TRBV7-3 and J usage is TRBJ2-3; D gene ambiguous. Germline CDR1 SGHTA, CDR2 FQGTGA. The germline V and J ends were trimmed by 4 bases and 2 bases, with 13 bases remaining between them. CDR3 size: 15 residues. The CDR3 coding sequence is TGTGCCAGCAGCTCCAACCCTACCCCCACAGATACGCAGTATTTT. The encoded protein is CASSSNPTPTDTQYF.

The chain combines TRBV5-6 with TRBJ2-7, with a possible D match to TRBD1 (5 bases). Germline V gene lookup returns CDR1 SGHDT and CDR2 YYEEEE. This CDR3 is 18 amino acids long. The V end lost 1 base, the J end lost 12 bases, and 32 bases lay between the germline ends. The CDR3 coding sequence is TGTGCCAGCAGCTTGCTGACAGAGTTGACCTCAGTCCCGTACGTCGGGTACTTC. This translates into CASSLLTELTSVPYVGYF.

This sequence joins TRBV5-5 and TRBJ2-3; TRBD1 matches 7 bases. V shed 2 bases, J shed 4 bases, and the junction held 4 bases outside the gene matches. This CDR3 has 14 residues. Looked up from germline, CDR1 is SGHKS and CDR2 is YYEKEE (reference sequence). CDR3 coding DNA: TGTGCCAGCAGCTTAGTACAGGGGTCAGATACGCAGTATTTT. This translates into CASSLVQGSDTQYF.

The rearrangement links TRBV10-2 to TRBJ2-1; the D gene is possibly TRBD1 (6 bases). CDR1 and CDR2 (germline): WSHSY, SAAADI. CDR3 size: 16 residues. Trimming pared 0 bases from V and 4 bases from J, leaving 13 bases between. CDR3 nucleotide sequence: TGCGCCAGCAGTGAGTCCTTGGGGGCAGGGTACAATGAGCAGTTCTTC. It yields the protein CASSESLGAGYNEQFF.

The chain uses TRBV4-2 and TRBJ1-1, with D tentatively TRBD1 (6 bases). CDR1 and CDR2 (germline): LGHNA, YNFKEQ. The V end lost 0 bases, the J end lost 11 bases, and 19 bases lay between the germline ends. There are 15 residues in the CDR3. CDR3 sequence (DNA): TGTGCCAGCAGCCAAGATCTCCGGACAGCCTGGCAGGCTTTCTTT. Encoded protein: CASSQDLRTAWQAFF.

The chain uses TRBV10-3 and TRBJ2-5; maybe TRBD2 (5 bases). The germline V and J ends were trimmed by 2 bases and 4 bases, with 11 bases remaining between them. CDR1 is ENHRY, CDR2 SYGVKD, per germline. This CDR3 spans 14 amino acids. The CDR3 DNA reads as TGTGCCATCAGTGAGAAAACTAGATTAGAGACCCAGTACTTC. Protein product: CAISEKTRLETQYF.

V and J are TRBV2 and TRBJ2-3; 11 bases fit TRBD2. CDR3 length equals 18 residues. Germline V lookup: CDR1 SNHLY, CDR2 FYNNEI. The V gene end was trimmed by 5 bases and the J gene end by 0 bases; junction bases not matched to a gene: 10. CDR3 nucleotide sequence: TGTGCCAGCAGTTGGGAGACTAGCGGGGTTGTTAGCACAGATACGCAGTATTTT. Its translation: CASSWETSGVVSTDTQYF.

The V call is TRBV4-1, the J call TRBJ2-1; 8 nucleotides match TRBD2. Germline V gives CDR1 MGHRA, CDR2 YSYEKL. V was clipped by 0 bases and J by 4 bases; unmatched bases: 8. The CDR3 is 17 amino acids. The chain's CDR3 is CASSQDPSGSVYNEQFF. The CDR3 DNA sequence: TGCGCCAGCAGCCAAGATCCCAGCGGGAGTGTATACAATGAGCAGTTCTTC.

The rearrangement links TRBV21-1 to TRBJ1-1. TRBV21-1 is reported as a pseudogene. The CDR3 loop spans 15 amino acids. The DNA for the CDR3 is TGTGCCAGCAGCAAAACGGGGGGAGAGGACACTGAAGCTTTCTTT. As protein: CASSKTGGEDTEAFF.

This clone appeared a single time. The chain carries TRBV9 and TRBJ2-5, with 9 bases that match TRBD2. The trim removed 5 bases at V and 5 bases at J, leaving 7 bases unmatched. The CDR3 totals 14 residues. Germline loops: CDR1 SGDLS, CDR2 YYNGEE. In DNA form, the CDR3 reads TGTGCCAGCAGTTCGATGGCGGGAGGGGAGACCCAGTACTTC. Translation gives CASSSMAGGETQYF. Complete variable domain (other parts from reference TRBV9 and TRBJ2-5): DSGVTQTPKHLITATGQRVTLRCSPRSGDLSVYWYQQSLDQGLQFLIQYYNGEERAKGNILERFSAQQFPDLHSELNLSSLELGDSALYFCASSSMAGGETQYFGPGTRLLVL.